The clone carrying this T cell receptor beta chain has a single count. No antigen is known for it. At the Johns Hopkins FTIC core, DNA taken from cultured CD4+ T cells was sequenced by way of the Oncomine TCR Beta short-read assay. TCRdb re-analysed the PCR reads in MiXCR, keeping a single row per CDR3 protein. The profile shows more than 9,000 distinct CDR3 sequences, roughly 44% of them singletons. The data originate from a study of vaccination and CD4 T cells after COVID-19. In germline, CDR1 is SQVTM, CDR2 ANQGSEA. There are 15 residues in the CDR3. J was trimmed by 4 bases and V by 5 bases; bases with no gene match: 13. Treatment noted: approximately nine-day PBMC culture with coronavirus spike peptide pools or control peptides (ViraFEST assay).

This chain links TRBV29-1 with TRBJ1-2, with 7 bases aligning to TRBD1. The TCR comes from a human donor with COVID-19. The sequencing here drew on cultured CD4+ T cells from blood, taken after SARS-CoV-2 vaccination. The CDR3 DNA reads TGCAGCGTTACGACGAGGTCAGGGGGTGGCTATGGCTACACCTTC. Translation gives CSVTTRSGGGYGYTF. Drawing the rest from reference TRBV29-1 and TRBJ1-2, the complete variable domain is SAVISQKPSRDICQRGTSLTIQCQVDSQVTMMFWYRQQPGQSLTLIATANQGSEATYESGFVIDKFPISRPNLTFSTLTVSNMSPEDSSIYLCSVTTRSGGGYGYTFGSGTRLTVV.